The clone carrying this T cell receptor beta chain was counted ten times or more. This specimen belongs to a study of patients and donors after allogeneic stem cell transplantation. TCRdb reprocessed the RT-PCR reads with MiXCR, giving one entry per CDR3 protein. The sample records about a million distinct CDR3 sequences, about 20% being singletons. V was pared by 5 bases and J by 5 bases, with 16 bases between. This CDR3 spans 15 amino acids. The source is a human donor who was either an allogeneic HSCT recipient or a stem cell or donor lymphocyte infusion donor (not recorded which). It is not recorded whose cells these are; they may come from a transplant donor. The sequencing input was blood, either unsorted or a sorted T cell fraction (not recorded which). The chain has TRBV12-3 or TRBV12-4 and TRBJ2-1; tentatively, D is TRBD1 (6 bases). The CDR3: CASSPEGQRNNEQFF. The DNA of the CDR3 is TGTGCCAGCAGTCCCGAGGGACAACGGAACAATGAGCAGTTCTTC.